The sequence of this T cell receptor beta chain was determined in a study of long-term antiretroviral therapy in people with HIV. Study results and caveats: Information on adherence to ART, viral resistance or therapy changes was unavailable. Clonal populations expanded prior to ART predominated within the repertoire at all time points.

Concerning this clone itself: Its matching antigen is unknown.

Everyone in the study who had HIV was treated in the United States. Amounts of about 0.9-11 million cryopreserved PBMC were held in the samples before DNA extraction. J gave up 0 bases and V 3 bases, and 4 bases lay outside the gene matches. The CDR3 has 15 amino acids. From germline, CDR1 is SGDLS and CDR2 YYNGEE. Researchers ran immunoSEQ v3.0 at survey level. Sequenced by immunoSEQ multiplex PCR; TCRdb stores in-frame clones only, minus some. The sample has approximately 29,000 clones, about 77% seen once; the top ten hold around a tenth. The input for sequencing was unsorted PBMCs, taken 1.5 years before starting antiretroviral therapy. The chain uses TRBV9 and TRBJ2-5; 8 bases agree with TRBD2. The sequence was collected from a man aged 18 to 29 with HIV. CDR3 amino acids: CASSGSGAYQETQYF. The CDR3 bases are TGTGCCAGCAGCGGTAGCGGGGCCTACCAAGAGACCCAGTACTTC.